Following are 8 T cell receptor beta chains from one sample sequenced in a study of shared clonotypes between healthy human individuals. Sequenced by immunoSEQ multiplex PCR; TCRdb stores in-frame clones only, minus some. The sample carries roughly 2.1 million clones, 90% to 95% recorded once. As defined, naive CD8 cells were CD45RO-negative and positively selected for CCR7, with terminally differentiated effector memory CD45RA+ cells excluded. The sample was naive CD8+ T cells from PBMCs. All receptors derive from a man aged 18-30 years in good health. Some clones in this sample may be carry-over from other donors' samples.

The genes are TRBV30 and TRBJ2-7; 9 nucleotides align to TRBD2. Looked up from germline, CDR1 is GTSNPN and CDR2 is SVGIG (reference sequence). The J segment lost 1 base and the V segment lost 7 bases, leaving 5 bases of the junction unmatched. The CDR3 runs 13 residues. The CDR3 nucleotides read TGTGCCTCAAGACTAGCGGATTCCTACGAGCAGTACTTC. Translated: CASRLADSYEQYF.

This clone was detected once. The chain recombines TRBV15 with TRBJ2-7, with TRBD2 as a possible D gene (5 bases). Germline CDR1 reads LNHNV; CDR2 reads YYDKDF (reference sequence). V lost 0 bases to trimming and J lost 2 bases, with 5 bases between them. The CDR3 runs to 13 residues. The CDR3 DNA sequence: TGTGCCACCAGCAGAGAGGAGGCCTACGAGCAGTACTTC. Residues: CATSREEAYEQYF.

CDR3 protein: CATSGDRGRIDEQFF. The CDR3 DNA follows: TGTGCCACCAGCGGCGACAGGGGGAGAATCGATGAGCAGTTCTTC. The chain joins TRBV15 to TRBJ2-1; 9 nucleotides align to TRBD1. Germline V lookup: CDR1 LNHNV, CDR2 YYDKDF (reference sequence). V shed 5 bases, J shed 8 bases, and the junction held 10 bases outside the gene matches. The CDR3 loop spans 15 amino acids.

CDR3 DNA sequence: TGTGCCAGCAGCTTGGTGGGACAGGGGGACGAGCAGTACTTC. Its translation is CASSLVGQGDEQYF. This chain uses TRBV5-6 with TRBJ2-7; TRBD1 matches at 11 bases. This CDR3 contains 14 residues. The germline V gene encodes CDR1 SGHDT and CDR2 YYEEEE. The junction had 1 base not matched to a gene; V was cut back by 0 bases and J by 5 bases.

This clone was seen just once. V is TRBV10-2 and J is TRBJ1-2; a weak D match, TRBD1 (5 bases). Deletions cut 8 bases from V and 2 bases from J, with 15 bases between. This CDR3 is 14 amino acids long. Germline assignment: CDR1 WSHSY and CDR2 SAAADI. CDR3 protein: CASRARDGNYGYTF. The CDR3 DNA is TGCGCCAGCCGGGCCCGGGACGGGAACTATGGCTACACCTTC.

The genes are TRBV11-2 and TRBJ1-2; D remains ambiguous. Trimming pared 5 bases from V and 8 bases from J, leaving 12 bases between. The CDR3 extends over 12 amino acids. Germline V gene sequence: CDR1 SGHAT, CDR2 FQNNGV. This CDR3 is CASSAGVWGYTF. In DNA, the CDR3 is TGTGCCAGCAGCGCAGGCGTCTGGGGCTACACCTTC.

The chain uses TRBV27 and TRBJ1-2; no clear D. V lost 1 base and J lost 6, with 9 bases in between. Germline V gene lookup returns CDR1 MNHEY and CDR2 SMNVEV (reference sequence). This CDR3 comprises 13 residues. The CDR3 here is CASSLLTGNGYTF. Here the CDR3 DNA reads TGTGCCAGCAGTTTATTAACGGGGAATGGCTACACCTTC.

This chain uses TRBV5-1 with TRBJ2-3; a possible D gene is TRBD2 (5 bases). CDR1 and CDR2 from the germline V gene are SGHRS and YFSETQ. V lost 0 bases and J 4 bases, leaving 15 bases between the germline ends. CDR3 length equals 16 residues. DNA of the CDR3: TGCGCCAGCAGCTTGGGGCGAGGGCAGAAAGCAGATACGCAGTATTTT. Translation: CASSLGRGQKADTQYF.